The rows below give T cell receptor beta chains drawn from one sample of a study of control samples from healthy donors and cancer patients. Sequencing used immunoSEQ multiplex PCR; TCRdb keeps in-frame clones, though not all of them. The repertoire holds about 80,000 clones, with around nine tenths as singletons. Sequencing was performed on blood. These receptors were taken from a man in his forties or fifties in good health. The conserved cysteine and the conserved F or W are not part of the CDR3 here. The D gene is left open where the match is weak.

J,D,V,CDR3
TRBJ1-5,-,TRBV18,ASSRDNNQPQH
TRBJ2-5,-,TRBV5-1,ASSLATLGETQY
TRBJ1-2,-,TRBV14,ASSQGATPNYGYT
TRBJ1-2,-,TRBV7-2,ASSFGRERYGYT
TRBJ2-3,TRBD2,TRBV4-2,ASSHGTSGGTDTQY
TRBJ2-5,TRBD2,TRBV6-1,ASSENHGTGGTQY
TRBJ1-1,-,TRBV4-1,ASSQSFPMYGANTEAF
TRBJ1-5,-,TRBV5-1,ASSEGGRSNQPQH
TRBJ2-5,-,TRBV7-9,ASSSGVYQETQY
TRBJ1-1,-,TRBV18,ASSPVQGNTEAF
TRBJ1-6,-,TRBV5-1,ASSLGGLTGSPLH
TRBJ2-5,TRBD1,TRBV5-1,ASSLGQGQETQY
TRBJ1-6,TRBD1,TRBV30,AWTGQYNSPLH
TRBJ2-1,TRBD2,TRBV6-2/TRBV6-3,ASSRGLASHNEQF
TRBJ2-1,TRBD2,TRBV3-1/TRBV3-2,ASSQQGGLAGSYNEQF
TRBJ2-6,-,TRBV6-5,ASSYTESGANVLT
TRBJ2-5,-,TRBV3-1/TRBV3-2,ASSQDIRVQETQY
TRBJ1-4,-,TRBV19,ASRQDRATNEKLF
TRBJ1-1,-,TRBV28,ASRTGQMGAF
TRBJ1-6,-,TRBV7-3,ASSLTGGAGNSPLH
TRBJ2-2,-,TRBV3-1/TRBV3-2,ASSQARAGELF
TRBJ2-2,TRBD2,TRBV14,ASSHNSGGTGELF
TRBJ2-5,-,TRBV27,ASSPPGPLGKTQY
TRBJ1-3,-,TRBV7-9,ASPHSGNTIY
TRBJ2-5,TRBD2,TRBV5-8,ASSLVTSKGRETQY
TRBJ1-2,-,TRBV7-2,ASSYLLSTYGYT
TRBJ1-1,-,TRBV19,ASSLNRAPVGDTEAF
TRBJ1-1,-,TRBV29-1,SIRQDNTEAF
TRBJ1-2,-,TRBV10-2,ASSLLGVSDGYT
TRBJ2-5,TRBD2,TRBV5-4,ASSPSGGVQETQY
TRBJ1-1,TRBD1,TRBV7-8,ASSLGTGMNTEAF
TRBJ1-5,-,TRBV28,ASSKLPLGEVSNQPQH
TRBJ1-4,-,TRBV19,ASSPRSGTFTTNEKLF
TRBJ1-1,-,TRBV9,ASSVGLGGTEAF
TRBJ2-2,TRBD1,TRBV7-9,AGGQGANTGELF
TRBJ2-7,-,TRBV6-5,ASRQQSSYEQY
TRBJ2-5,TRBD2,TRBV7-9,ASSLAGTSLAETQY
TRBJ2-7,TRBD1,TRBV4-1,ASSQEGQGYEQY
TRBJ1-6,TRBD1,TRBV6-5,ASRMGQENSPLH
TRBJ1-2,TRBD1,TRBV11-2,ASSQGQGASHYGYT
TRBJ2-5,-,TRBV5-6,ASSLDDQGKTQY
TRBJ2-5,-,TRBV6-1,ASSEVLGGETQY
TRBJ1-4,-,TRBV2,ATEQESYEKLF
TRBJ2-3,-,TRBV5-5,ASSLGSLVTDTQY
TRBJ2-7,-,TRBV2,ASRPDGYEQY
TRBJ2-1,-,TRBV14,ASSQTPVSSFNEQF
TRBJ2-5,TRBD1,TRBV2,ASSRQGTHKTQY
TRBJ1-1,-,TRBV9,ASSTDTEAF
TRBJ2-5,-,TRBV18,ASSPYQETQY
TRBJ1-1,-,TRBV6-5,ASSYTPATNTEAF